This note documents a single T cell receptor (beta chain) sequence. It was at deep level that the assay was run. TCRdb keeps only in-frame clones here, not all; method: immunoSEQ multiplex PCR. The sample lists about 380,000 clones, 96% occurring once. This record comes from a study of shared clonotypes between healthy human individuals. From germline, CDR1 is MDHEN and CDR2 SYDVKM. This CDR3 has 15 amino acids. Germline trimming cut 6 bases from V and 5 bases from J; bases unmatched to any gene: 5. This TCR derives from a man aged 25-45 years in good health. The sequencing sample was made of memory CD8+ T cells sorted from blood. The subset is: CD45RO+ cells pooled with CCR7-negative TemRA cells. The genes are TRBV28 and TRBJ2-5; 14 nucleotides align to TRBD2. The CDR3 sequence is CASRQRTSGRETQYF. The CDR3 DNA reads as TGTGCCAGCAGACAACGGACTAGCGGGAGGGAGACCCAGTACTTC.